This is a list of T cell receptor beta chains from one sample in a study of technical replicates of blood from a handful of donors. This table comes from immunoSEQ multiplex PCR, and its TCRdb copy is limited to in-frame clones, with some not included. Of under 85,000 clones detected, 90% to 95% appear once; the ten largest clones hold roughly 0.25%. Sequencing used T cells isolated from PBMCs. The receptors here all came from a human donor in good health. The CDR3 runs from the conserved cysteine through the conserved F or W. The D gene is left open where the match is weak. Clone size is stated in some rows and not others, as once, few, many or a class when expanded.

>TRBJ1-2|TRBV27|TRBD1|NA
CASSSLRDRGYGYTF
TGTGCCAGCAGTTCCCTCCGGGACAGGGGGTATGGCTACACCTTC
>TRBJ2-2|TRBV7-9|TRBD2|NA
CASSLPGRGRTGELFF
TGTGCCAGCAGCCTCCCGGGGAGGGGCCGAACCGGGGAGCTGTTTTTT
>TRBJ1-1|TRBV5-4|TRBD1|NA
CASSLSQGGTEAFF
TGTGCCAGCAGCTTGTCACAGGGGGGGACTGAAGCTTTCTTT
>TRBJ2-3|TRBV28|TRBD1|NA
CASSFRDRWGDTQYF
TGTGCCAGCAGTTTCCGGGACAGGTGGGGCGATACGCAGTATTTT
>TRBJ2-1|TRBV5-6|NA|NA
CASSLDRSNEQFF
TGTGCCAGCAGCTTGGACAGGTCGAATGAGCAGTTCTTC
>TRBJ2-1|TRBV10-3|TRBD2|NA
CAISRGLAETNEQFF
TGTGCCATCAGTAGGGGACTAGCGGAGACCAATGAGCAGTTCTTC
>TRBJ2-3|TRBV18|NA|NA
CASSPSSPAGPTDTQYF
TGTGCCAGCTCACCCTCCTCCCCAGCGGGCCCCACAGATACGCAGTATTTT
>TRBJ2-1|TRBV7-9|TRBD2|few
CASSYSRLAGHYNEQFF
TGTGCCAGCAGCTATTCCCGACTAGCGGGGCATTACAATGAGCAGTTCTTC
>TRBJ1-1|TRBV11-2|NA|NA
CASSSRVNTEAFF
TGTGCCAGCAGCTCGCGGGTAAACACTGAAGCTTTCTTT
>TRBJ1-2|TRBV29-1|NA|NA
CSAGPGNGYTF
TGCAGCGCGGGCCCGGGAAATGGCTACACCTTC
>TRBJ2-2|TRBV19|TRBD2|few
CASSIGTLAGTGELFF
TGTGCCAGTAGTATAGGTACCCTAGCGGGCACCGGGGAGCTGTTTTTT
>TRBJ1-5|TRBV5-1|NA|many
CASSEGSPGLNQPQHF
TGCGCCAGCAGCGAGGGTTCCCCGGGATTAAATCAGCCCCAGCATTTT
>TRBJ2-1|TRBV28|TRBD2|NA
CASSAPSGGAINEQFF
TGTGCCAGCAGTGCCCCTAGCGGGGGGGCTATCAATGAGCAGTTCTTC
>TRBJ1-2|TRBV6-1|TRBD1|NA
CASSGGGQGVRSYGYTF
TGTGCCAGCAGTGGGGGGGGACAGGGGGTGCGAAGCTATGGCTACACCTTC
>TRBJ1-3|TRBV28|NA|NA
CASSSYDSSSGNTIYF
TGTGCCAGCAGTTCTTACGACAGCAGCTCTGGAAACACCATATATTTT
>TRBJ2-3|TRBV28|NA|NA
CASSLSGEGTDTQYF
TGTGCCAGCAGCCTTAGCGGAGAGGGAACAGATACGCAGTATTTT
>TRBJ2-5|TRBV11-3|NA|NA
CASSLFVGVETQYF
TGTGCCAGCAGCTTATTCGTCGGTGTGGAGACCCAGTACTTC
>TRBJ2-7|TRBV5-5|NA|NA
CASSFGVYYPYEQYF
TGTGCCAGCAGCTTTGGAGTCTATTACCCCTACGAGCAGTACTTC
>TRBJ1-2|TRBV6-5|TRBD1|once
CASSTGTDGYTF
TGTGCCAGCAGTACCGGGACAGACGGCTACACCTTC
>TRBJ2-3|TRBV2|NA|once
CASAGALETDTQYF
TGTGCCAGCGCGGGGGCGCTTGAAACAGATACGCAGTATTTT
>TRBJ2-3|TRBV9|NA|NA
CASREAAADTQYF
TGTGCCAGCAGGGAAGCGGCTGCAGATACGCAGTATTTT
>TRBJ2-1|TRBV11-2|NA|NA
CASSFDIAGTDPDEQFF
TGTGCCAGCAGCTTTGATATAGCGGGGACAGACCCCGATGAGCAGTTCTTC
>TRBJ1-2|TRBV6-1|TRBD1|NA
CATPQGTVTNYGYTF
TGTGCCACCCCTCAGGGGACAGTGACTAACTATGGCTACACCTTC
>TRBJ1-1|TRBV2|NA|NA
CASSGKNSGDAEAFF
TGTGCCAGCAGTGGAAAGAACTCGGGGGACGCTGAAGCTTTCTTT
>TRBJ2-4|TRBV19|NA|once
CASNTFGSDIQYF
TGTGCCAGTAACACCTTCGGGAGTGACATTCAGTACTTC
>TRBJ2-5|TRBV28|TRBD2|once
CASSLGGSQETQYF
TGTGCCAGCAGTTTGGGGGGGTCCCAAGAGACCCAGTACTTC
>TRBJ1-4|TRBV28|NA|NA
CASTTPPPRDEKLFF
TGTGCCAGCACTACTCCCCCCCCCAGGGATGAAAAACTGTTTTTT
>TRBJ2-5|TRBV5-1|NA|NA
CASSWTAFQETQYF
TGCGCCAGCAGCTGGACAGCCTTCCAAGAGACCCAGTACTTC
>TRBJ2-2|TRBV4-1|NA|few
CASSAPGNTGELFF
TGCGCCAGCAGCGCCCCTGGCAACACCGGGGAGCTGTTTTTT
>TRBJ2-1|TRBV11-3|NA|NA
CASSSRGGHNEQFF
TGTGCCAGCAGCTCGAGAGGGGGTCACAATGAGCAGTTCTTC
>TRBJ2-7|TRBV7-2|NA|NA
CASTDRSYSSYEQYF
TGTGCCAGCACCGACAGGTCCTACAGCTCCTACGAGCAGTACTTC
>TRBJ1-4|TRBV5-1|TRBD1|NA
CASSFTGTGPEKLFF
TGCGCCAGCAGCTTTACCGGGACAGGGCCAGAAAAACTGTTTTTT
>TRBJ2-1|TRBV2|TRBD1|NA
CARRKTGVPNEQFF
TGTGCCCGGCGAAAAACAGGGGTCCCTAATGAGCAGTTCTTC
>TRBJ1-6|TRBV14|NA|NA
CASSQVNRAASPLHF
TGTGCCAGCAGCCAAGTTAACAGAGCCGCCTCACCCCTCCACTTT
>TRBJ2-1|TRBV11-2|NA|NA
CASSLAWSGVGNEQFF
TGTGCCAGCAGCTTAGCTTGGTCGGGAGTAGGGAATGAGCAGTTCTTC
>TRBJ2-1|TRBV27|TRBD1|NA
CASSPGTGEYEQFF
TGTGCCAGCAGCCCCGGGACAGGGGAATATGAGCAGTTCTTC